This T cell receptor (beta chain) was sequenced for a study of blood T cell repertoires in COVID-19. Sequencing used immunoSEQ multiplex PCR; TCRdb keeps in-frame clones, though not all of them. This sample carries 120,000 or so clones, about 80% of them seen once, and the ten largest clones take 3.8%. In this sample, this clone turned up a few times. The germline V gene has CDR1 MNHEY and CDR2 SVGAGI. The CDR3 is 15 residues long. V lost 2 bases to trimming and J lost 10 bases; unmatched junction nucleotides: 8. The sample taken for sequencing was peripheral blood. This chain links TRBV6-5 with TRBJ1-6, with 7 bases identical to TRBD1. The clonotype was recovered from a woman between 50 and 59 years old with acute or convalescent COVID-19. As DNA, the CDR3 is TGTGCCAGCAGTTACGGTGGGACAGACGGATCACCCCTCCACTTT. Translation gives CASSYGGTDGSPLHF.